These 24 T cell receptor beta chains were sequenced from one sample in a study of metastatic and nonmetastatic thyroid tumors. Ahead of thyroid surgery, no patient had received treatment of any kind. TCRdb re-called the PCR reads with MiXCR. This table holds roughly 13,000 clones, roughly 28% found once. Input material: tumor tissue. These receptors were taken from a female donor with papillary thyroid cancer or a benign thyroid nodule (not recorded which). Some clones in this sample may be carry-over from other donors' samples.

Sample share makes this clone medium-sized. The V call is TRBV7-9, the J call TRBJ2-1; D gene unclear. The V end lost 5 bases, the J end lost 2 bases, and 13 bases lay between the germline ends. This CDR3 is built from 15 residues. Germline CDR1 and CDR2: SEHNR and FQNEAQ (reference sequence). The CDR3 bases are TGTGCCAGCAGCCCCTCGTATAGGACCTACAATGAGCAGTTCTTC. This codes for CASSPSYRTYNEQFF.

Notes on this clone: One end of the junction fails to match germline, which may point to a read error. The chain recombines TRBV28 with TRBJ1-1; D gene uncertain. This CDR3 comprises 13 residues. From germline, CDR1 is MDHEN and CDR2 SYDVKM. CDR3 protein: CSSSTTWDTEAFF. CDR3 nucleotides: TGTTCCAGCAGTACTACATGGGATACTGAAGCTTTCTTT.

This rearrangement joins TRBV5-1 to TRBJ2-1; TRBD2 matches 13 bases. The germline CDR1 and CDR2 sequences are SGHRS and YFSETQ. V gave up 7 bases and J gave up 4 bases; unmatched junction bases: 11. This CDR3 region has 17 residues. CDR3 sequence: CASGAGTSGTTYNEQFF. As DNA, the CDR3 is TGCGCCAGCGGCGCCGGGACTAGCGGGACCACTTACAATGAGCAGTTCTTC.

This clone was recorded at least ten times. CDR3 region: CASSVGDRISYEQYF. CDR3 in DNA: TGTGCCAGCAGCGTAGGGGACAGAATATCCTACGAGCAGTACTTC. The genes are TRBV9 and TRBJ2-7; TRBD1 aligns across 7 bases. This CDR3 has 15 residues. J lost 1 base, V lost 0 bases, and 4 bases had no gene match. Looked up from germline, CDR1 is SGDLS and CDR2 is YYNGEE.

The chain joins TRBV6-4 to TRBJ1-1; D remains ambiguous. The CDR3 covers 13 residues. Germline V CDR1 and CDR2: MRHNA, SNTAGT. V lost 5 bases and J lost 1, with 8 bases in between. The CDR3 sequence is CASSFDRNTEAFF. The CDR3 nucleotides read TGTGCCAGCAGTTTCGACCGGAACACTGAAGCTTTCTTT.

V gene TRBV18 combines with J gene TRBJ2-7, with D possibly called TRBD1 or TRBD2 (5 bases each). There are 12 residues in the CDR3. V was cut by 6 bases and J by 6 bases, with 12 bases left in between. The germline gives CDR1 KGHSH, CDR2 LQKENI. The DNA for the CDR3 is TGTGCCAGCTCGGGGGACGAGGCCGAGCAGTACTTC. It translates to CASSGDEAEQYF.

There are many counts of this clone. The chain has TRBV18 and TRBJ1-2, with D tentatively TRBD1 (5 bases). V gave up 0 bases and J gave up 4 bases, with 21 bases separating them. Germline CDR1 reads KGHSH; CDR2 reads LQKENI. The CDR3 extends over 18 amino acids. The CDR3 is CASSPPGNRGAGVYGYTF. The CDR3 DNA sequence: TGTGCCAGCTCACCACCCGGTAATCGAGGGGCGGGAGTCTATGGCTACACCTTC.

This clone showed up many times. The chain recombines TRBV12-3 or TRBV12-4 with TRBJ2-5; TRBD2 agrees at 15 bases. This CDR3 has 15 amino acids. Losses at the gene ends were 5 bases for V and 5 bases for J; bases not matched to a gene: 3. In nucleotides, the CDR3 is TGTGCCAGCAGTGGACTAGCGGGAGGGGGGGAGACCCAGTACTTC. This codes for CASSGLAGGGETQYF.

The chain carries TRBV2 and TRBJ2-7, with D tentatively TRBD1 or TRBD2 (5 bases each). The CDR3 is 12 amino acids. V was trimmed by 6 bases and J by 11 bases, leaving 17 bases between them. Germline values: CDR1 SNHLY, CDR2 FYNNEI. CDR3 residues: CASSAGTPTEYF. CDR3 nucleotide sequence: TGTGCCAGCAGCGCCGGGACGCCAACGGAGTACTTC.

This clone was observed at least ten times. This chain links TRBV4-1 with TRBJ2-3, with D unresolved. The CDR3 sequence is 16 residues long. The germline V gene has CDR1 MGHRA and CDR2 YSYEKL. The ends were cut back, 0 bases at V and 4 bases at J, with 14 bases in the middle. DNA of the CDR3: TGCGCCAGCAGCCAAGATCTCTATTTAGCCGCAGATACGCAGTATTTT. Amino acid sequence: CASSQDLYLAADTQYF.

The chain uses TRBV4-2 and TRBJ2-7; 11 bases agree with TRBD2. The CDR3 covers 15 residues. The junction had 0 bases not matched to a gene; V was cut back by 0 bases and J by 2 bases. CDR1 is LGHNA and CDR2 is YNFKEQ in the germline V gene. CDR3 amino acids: CASSQDSGGAYEQYF. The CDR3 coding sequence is TGTGCCAGCAGCCAAGATAGCGGGGGGGCCTACGAGCAGTACTTC.

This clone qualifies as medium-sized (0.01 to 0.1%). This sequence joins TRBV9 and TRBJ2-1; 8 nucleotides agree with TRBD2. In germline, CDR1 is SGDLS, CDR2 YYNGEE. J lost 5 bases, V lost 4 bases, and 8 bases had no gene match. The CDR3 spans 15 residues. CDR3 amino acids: CASSPVAGINNEQFF. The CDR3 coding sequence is TGTGCCAGCAGCCCCGTAGCGGGAATCAACAATGAGCAGTTCTTC.

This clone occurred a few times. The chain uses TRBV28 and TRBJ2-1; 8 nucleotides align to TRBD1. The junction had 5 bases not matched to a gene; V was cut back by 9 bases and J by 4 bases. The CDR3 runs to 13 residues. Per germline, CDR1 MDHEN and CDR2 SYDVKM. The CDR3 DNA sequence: TGTGCCAGTCAGGGACAGGCTTACAATGAGCAGTTCTTC. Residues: CASQGQAYNEQFF.

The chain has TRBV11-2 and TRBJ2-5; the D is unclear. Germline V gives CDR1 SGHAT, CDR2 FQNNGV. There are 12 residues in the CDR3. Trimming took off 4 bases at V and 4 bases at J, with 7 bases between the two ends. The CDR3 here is CASSSVGETQYF. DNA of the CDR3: TGTGCCAGCAGCTCGGTGGGAGAGACCCAGTACTTC.

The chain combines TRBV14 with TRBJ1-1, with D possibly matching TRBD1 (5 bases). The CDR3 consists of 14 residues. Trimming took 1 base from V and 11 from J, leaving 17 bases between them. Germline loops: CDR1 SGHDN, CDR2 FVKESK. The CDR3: CASSQVGGGIRAFF. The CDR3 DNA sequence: TGTGCCAGCAGCCAAGTGGGTGGGGGGATCAGGGCTTTCTTT.

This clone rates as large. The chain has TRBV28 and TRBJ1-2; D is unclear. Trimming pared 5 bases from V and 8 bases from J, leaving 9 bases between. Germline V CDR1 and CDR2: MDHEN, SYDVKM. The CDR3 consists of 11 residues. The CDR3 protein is CASSLAAGYTF. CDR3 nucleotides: TGTGCCAGCAGTCTGGCCGCGGGCTACACCTTC.

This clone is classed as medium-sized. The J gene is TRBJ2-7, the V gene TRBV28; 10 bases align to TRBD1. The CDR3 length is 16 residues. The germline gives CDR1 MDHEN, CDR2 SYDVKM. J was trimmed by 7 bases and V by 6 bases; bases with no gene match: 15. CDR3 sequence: CASSRWGRQGAREQYF. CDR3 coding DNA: TGTGCCAGCAGCCGCTGGGGCAGACAGGGGGCGCGAGAGCAGTACTTC.

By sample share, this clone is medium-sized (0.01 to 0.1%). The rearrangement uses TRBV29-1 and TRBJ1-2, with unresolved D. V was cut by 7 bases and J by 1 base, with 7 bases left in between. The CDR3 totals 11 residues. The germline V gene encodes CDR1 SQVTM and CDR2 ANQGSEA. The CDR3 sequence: CSAGFNYGYTF. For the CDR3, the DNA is TGCAGCGCGGGGTTTAACTATGGCTACACCTTC.

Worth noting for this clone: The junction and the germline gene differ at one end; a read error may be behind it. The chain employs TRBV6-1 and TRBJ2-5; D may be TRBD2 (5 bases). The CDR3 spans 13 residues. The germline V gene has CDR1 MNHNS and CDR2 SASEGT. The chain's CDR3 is CATDEGPRETKYF. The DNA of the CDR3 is TGTGCCACCGACGAGGGCCCGCGAGAGACCAAGTACTTC.

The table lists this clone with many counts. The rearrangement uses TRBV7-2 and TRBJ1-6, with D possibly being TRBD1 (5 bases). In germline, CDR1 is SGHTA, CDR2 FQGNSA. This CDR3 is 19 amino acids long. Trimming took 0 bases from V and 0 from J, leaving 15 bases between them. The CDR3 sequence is CASSLARGRQYSYNSPLHF. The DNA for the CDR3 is TGTGCCAGCAGCTTAGCGCGGGGGAGACAGTACTCCTATAATTCACCCCTCCACTTT.

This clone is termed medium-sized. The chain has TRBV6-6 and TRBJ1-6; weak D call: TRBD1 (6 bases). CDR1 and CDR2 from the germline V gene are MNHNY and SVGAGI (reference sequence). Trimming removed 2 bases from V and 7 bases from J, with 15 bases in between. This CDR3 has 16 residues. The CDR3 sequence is CASSYRQTGPNSPLHF. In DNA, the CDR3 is TGTGCCAGCAGTTACCGTCAAACAGGGCCCAATTCACCCCTCCACTTT.

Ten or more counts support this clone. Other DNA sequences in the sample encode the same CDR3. The CDR3 loop reads CASSLGGDPSNQPQHF. For the CDR3, the DNA is TGTGCCAGCAGCTTAGGGGGCGACCCAAGCAATCAGCCCCAGCATTTT. The V and J genes are TRBV7-2 and TRBJ1-5; D is perhaps TRBD1 (5 bases). Trimming left V 1 base short and J 1 base short, with 11 bases between. This CDR3 is 16 amino acids long. Germline CDR1 is SGHTA and CDR2 is FQGNSA. Drawing the rest from reference TRBV7-2 and TRBJ1-5, the complete variable domain is GAGVSQSPSNKVTEKGKDVELRCDPISGHTALYWYRQSLGQGLEFLIYFQGNSAPDKSGLPSDRFSAERTGGSVSTLTIQRTQQEDSAVYLCASSLGGDPSNQPQHFGDGTRLSIL.

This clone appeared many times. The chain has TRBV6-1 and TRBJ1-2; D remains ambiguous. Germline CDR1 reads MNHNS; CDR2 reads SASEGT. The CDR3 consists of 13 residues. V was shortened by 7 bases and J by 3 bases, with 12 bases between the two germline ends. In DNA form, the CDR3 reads TGTGCCAGCACGCACTTAGACCACTATGGCTACACCTTC. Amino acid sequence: CASTHLDHYGYTF.

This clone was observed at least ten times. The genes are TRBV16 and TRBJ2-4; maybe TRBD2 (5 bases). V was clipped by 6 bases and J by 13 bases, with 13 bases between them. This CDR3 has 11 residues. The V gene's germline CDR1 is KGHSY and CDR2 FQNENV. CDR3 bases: TGTGCCAGCAGTCAAAGCGGCCAACAGTACTTC. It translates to CASSQSGQQYF.